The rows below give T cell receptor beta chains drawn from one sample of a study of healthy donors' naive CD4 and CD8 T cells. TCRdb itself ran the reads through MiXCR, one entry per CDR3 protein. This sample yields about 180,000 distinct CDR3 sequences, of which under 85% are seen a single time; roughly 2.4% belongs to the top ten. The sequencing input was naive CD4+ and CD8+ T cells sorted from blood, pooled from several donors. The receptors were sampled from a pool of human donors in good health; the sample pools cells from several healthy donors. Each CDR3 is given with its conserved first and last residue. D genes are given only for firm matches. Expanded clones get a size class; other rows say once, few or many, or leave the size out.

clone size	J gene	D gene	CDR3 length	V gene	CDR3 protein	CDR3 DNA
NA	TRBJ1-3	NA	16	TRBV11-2	CASSVPRGSGGNTIYF	TGTGCCAGCAGCGTCCCGAGGGGGAGCGGCGGAAACACCATATATTTT
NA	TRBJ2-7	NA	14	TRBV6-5	CASSYSDSYYEQYF	TGTGCCAGCAGTTACTCTGACAGCTACTACGAGCAGTACTTC
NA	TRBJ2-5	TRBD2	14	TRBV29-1	CSVPLGLAQETQYF	TGCAGCGTTCCACTTGGACTAGCGCAAGAGACCCAGTACTTC
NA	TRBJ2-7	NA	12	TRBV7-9	CASSLARDEQYF	TGTGCCAGCAGCTTAGCCAGGGACGAGCAGTACTTC
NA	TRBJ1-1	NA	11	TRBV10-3	CANSEGYKAFF	TGTGCCAACTCGGAGGGCTACAAAGCTTTCTTT
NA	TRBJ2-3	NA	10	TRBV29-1	CSTGTDTQYF	TGCAGCACGGGGACAGATACGCAGTATTTT
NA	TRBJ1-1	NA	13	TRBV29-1	CSPVKQLNTEAFF	TGCAGCCCAGTTAAACAGTTGAACACTGAAGCTTTCTTT
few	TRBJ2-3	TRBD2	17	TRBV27	CASSFRDTSGFADTQYF	TGTGCCAGCAGTTTCCGGGATACTAGCGGGTTTGCAGATACGCAGTATTTT
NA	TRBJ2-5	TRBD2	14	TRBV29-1	CSAGTSGYQETQYF	TGCAGCGCCGGGACTAGCGGGTACCAAGAGACCCAGTACTTC
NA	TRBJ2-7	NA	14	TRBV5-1	CASSSLSGSYEQYF	TGCGCCAGCAGCTCCCTCTCGGGCTCCTACGAGCAGTACTTC
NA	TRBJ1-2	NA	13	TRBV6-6	CASSYEAGNGYTF	TGTGCCAGCAGTTACGAGGCAGGGAATGGCTACACCTTC
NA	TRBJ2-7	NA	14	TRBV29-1	CSVVGTRSSYEQYF	TGCAGCGTTGTAGGGACACGAAGCTCCTACGAGCAGTACTTC
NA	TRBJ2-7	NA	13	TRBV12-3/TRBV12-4	CASRPGLFYEQYF	TGTGCCAGCAGACCCGGACTTTTCTACGAGCAGTACTTC
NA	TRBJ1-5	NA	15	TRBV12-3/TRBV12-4	CASSPDRNSNQPQHF	TGTGCCAGCAGTCCCGACAGGAATAGCAATCAGCCCCAGCATTTT
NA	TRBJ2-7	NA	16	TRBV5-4	CASSLFQVDGTYEQYF	TGTGCCAGCAGCTTGTTTCAAGTGGATGGTACCTACGAGCAGTACTTC
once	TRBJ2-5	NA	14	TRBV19	CASNQPGEVETQYF	TGTGCCAGTAACCAACCGGGAGAAGTGGAGACCCAGTACTTC
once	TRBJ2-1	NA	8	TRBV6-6	CASNEQFF	TGTGCCAGCAATGAGCAGTTCTTC
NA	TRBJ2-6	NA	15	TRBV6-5	CASSSHPSRANVLTF	TGTGCCAGCTCGAGCCACCCGAGCAGGGCCAACGTCCTGACTTTC
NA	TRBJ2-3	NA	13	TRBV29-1	CSVGLLNTDTQYF	TGCAGCGTTGGCTTATTAAACACAGATACGCAGTATTTT
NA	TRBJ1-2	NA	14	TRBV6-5	CASRLGTLGYGYTF	TGTGCCAGCAGACTTGGGACCCTGGGATATGGCTACACCTTC
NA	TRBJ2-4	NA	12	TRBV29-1	CSVERGNDIQYF	TGCAGCGTTGAAAGGGGTAACGACATTCAGTACTTC
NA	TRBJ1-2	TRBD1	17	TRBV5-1	CASSLVPGQGDNYGYTF	TGCGCCAGCAGCTTGGTCCCGGGACAGGGGGATAACTATGGCTACACCTTC
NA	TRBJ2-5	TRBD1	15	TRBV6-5	CASSSRDRGQETQYF	TGTGCCAGCAGTTCCCGGGACAGGGGCCAAGAGACCCAGTACTTC
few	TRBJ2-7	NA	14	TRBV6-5	CASSYSGGIYEQYF	TGTGCCAGCAGTTACTCGGGGGGTATATACGAGCAGTACTTC
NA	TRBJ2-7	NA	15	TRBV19	CASSISGTGVYEQYF	TGTGCCAGTAGTATTAGCGGGACAGGAGTCTACGAGCAGTACTTC
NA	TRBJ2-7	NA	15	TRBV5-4	CASSLAGKDCYEQYF	TGTGCCAGCAGCTTGGCGGGAAAGGATTGCTACGAGCAGTACTTC
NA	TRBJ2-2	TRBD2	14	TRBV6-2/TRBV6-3	CASSSGLVPGELFF	TGTGCCAGCAGCTCCGGACTAGTCCCCGGGGAGCTGTTTTTT
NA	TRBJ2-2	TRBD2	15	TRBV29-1	CSVLTSGSITGELFF	TGCAGCGTACTGACTAGCGGGAGTATTACCGGGGAGCTGTTTTTT
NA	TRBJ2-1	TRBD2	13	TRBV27	CASSTLTSREQFF	TGTGCCAGCAGTACCTTGACTAGCCGTGAGCAGTTCTTC
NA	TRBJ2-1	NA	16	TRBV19	CASSSPQGPSYNEQFF	TGTGCCAGTAGTAGCCCCCAAGGGCCGTCCTACAATGAGCAGTTCTTC
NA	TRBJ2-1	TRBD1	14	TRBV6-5	CASSYSQGGNEQFF	TGTGCCAGCAGTTACTCACAGGGGGGCAATGAGCAGTTCTTC
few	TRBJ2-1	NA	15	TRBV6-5	CASSYSRVRSNEQFF	TGTGCCAGCAGTTACTCCCGGGTCCGGTCCAATGAGCAGTTCTTC
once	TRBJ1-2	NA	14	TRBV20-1	CSAGDYQVPYGYTF	TGCAGTGCTGGGGACTACCAAGTCCCCTATGGCTACACCTTC
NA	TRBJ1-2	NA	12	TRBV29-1	CSVLRVSYGYTF	TGCAGCGTACTCCGGGTCTCGTATGGCTACACCTTC
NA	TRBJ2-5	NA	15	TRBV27	CASSSEGHDRKTQYF	TGTGCCAGCAGTTCGGAGGGACATGACAGGAAGACCCAGTACTTC
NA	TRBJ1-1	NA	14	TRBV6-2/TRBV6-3	CASSYLGSGDEAFF	TGTGCCAGCAGTTACTTAGGGTCGGGCGATGAAGCTTTCTTT
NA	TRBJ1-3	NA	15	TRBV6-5	CASSYSTQGSWTIYF	TGTGCCAGCAGTTACTCGACACAGGGAAGTTGGACCATATATTTT
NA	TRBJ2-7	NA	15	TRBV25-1	CASSEPGNILYEQYF	TGTGCCAGCAGTGAACCAGGGAACATACTCTACGAGCAGTACTTC
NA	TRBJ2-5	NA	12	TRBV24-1	CATQDSGETQYF	TGTGCCACCCAGGACAGTGGAGAGACCCAGTACTTC
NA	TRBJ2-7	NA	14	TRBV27	CASSLKGPSYEQYF	TGTGCCAGCAGTTTAAAGGGTCCCTCCTACGAGCAGTACTTC
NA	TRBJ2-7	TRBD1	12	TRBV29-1	CSVGDRVNEQYF	TGCAGCGTGGGGGACAGGGTTAACGAGCAGTACTTC
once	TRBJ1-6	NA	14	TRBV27	CASSFAGYNSPLHF	TGTGCCAGCAGTTTTGCGGGGTATAATTCACCCCTCCACTTT
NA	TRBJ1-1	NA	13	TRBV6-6	CASSYGGHTEAFF	TGTGCCAGCAGTTACGGCGGGCACACTGAAGCTTTCTTT
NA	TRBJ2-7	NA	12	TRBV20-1	CSASEGAYEQYF	TGCAGTGCTAGTGAGGGAGCCTACGAGCAGTACTTC
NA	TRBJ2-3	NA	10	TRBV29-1	CSVEEDAQYF	TGCAGCGTTGAGGAGGATGCGCAGTATTTT
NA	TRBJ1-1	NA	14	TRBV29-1	CSVEDDRPNTEAFF	TGCAGCGTTGAAGATGACAGACCCAACACTGAAGCTTTCTTT
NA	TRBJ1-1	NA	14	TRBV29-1	CSVEAPRVRTEAFF	TGCAGCGTTGAAGCTCCGAGGGTGAGAACTGAAGCTTTCTTT
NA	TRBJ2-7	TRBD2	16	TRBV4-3	CASSQDLPSGRGEQYF	TGCGCCAGCAGCCAAGATCTCCCTAGCGGGAGAGGCGAGCAGTACTTC
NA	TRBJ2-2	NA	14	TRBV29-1	CSVEEIGSTGELFF	TGCAGCGTTGAGGAAATAGGGTCCACCGGGGAGCTGTTTTTT
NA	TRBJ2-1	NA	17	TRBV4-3	CASSQNPAGQAYNEQFF	TGCGCCAGCAGCCAAAACCCCGCCGGACAAGCCTACAATGAGCAGTTCTTC
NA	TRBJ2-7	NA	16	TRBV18	CASSPTGQQKYYEQYF	TGTGCCAGCTCACCAACAGGACAACAGAAGTACTACGAGCAGTACTTC